The 15 T cell receptor beta chains reported below all come from one sample, sequenced in a study of neurological immune-mediated disorders. TCRdb used MiXCR to reprocess the 5' RACE reads, holding one entry per CDR3 protein. Of fewer than 65,000 distinct CDR3 sequences in the sample, about 9.3% are singletons; the top ten hold 5.3%. The specimen sequenced was PBMCs. All receptors come from a man between 65 and 85 years old with HTLV-1-associated myelopathy (HAM/TSP).

The rearrangement links TRBV28 to TRBJ2-7, with unresolved D. V lost 6 bases and J lost 5, with 11 bases in between. The CDR3 has 12 amino acids. The germline V gene encodes CDR1 MDHEN and CDR2 SYDVKM. The CDR3 reads CASSLSPDEQYF. Here the CDR3 DNA reads TGTGCCAGCAGCCTCTCCCCCGACGAGCAGTACTTC.

This clonotype was counted ten times or more. The gene calls are TRBV7-9 and TRBJ2-7, with D perhaps TRBD1 (5 bases). This CDR3 is built from 16 residues. Germline CDR1 SEHNR, CDR2 FQNEAQ (reference sequence). The germline V and J ends were trimmed by 3 bases and 4 bases, with 19 bases remaining between them. The CDR3 sequence: CASSFAARGLKYEQYF. DNA of the CDR3: TGTGCCAGCAGCTTTGCAGCAAGGGGTCTAAAATACGAGCAGTACTTC.

The count of this clonotype is one. A much larger clone is a single base away; this may be a read error. The chain links TRBV28 to TRBJ2-5, with D maybe TRBD1 (5 bases). Per germline, CDR1 MDHEN and CDR2 SYDVKM. The CDR3 spans 14 residues. Written as DNA, the CDR3 is TGTGCCAACAGTTCCCACAGGTACGAAGAGACCCAGTACTTC. This codes for CANSSHRYEETQYF.

The table lists this clonotype with many counts. J is TRBJ2-5 and V is TRBV6-6, with a weak D call TRBD2 (5 bases). Germline-derived CDR1 and CDR2 are MNHNY and SVGAGI (reference sequence). The CDR3 has 13 amino acids. V lost 2 bases and J 5 bases, leaving 9 bases between the germline ends. CDR3 nucleotide sequence: TGTGCCAGCAGTTACAGAGCGGAGGAGACCCAGTACTTC. Encoded protein: CASSYRAEETQYF.

This clonotype was observed at least ten times. This chain joins TRBV6-5 and TRBJ2-1, with TRBD2 identical over 7 bases. V gave up 2 bases and J gave up 5 bases; unmatched junction bases: 3. Per germline, CDR1 MNHEY and CDR2 SVGAGI. This CDR3 contains 14 residues. CDR3 in DNA: TGTGCCAGCAGTTACCTGGGACTAAACAATGAGCAGTTCTTC. Translated, it gives CASSYLGLNNEQFF.

The V and J genes are TRBV29-1 and TRBJ2-2; 7 nucleotides align to TRBD1. CDR3 length equals 18 residues. Germline loops: CDR1 SQVTM, CDR2 ANQGSEA. CDR3 bases: TGCGTTCTTCATCAGCCACTTAAGCCGGGACAGATTACCGGGGAGCTGTTTTTT. It specifies CVLHQPLKPGQITGELFF.

Relative to its sample, this clonotype is medium-sized. J is TRBJ2-1 and V is TRBV20-1, with a possible D match to TRBD2 (6 bases). Germline values: CDR1 DFQATT, CDR2 SNEGSKA (reference sequence). There are 12 residues in the CDR3. V was clipped by 3 bases and J by 8 bases, with 11 bases between them. The CDR3 DNA reads TGCAGTGCTAGCGGGAGCTGGGATGAGCAGTTCTTC. Protein product: CSASGSWDEQFF.

This clonotype was seen repeatedly, ten times or more. This rearrangement joins TRBV20-1 to TRBJ2-5; 9 nucleotides agree with TRBD1. Losses at the gene ends were 5 bases for V and 3 bases for J; bases not matched to a gene: 7. The CDR3 covers 14 residues. Germline assignment: CDR1 DFQATT and CDR2 SNEGSKA (reference sequence). The CDR3 DNA reads as TGCAGTGCTGACGCCGGGACAGGGAAAGAGACCCAGTACTTC. Translation gives CSADAGTGKETQYF.

At least ten counts were recorded for this clonotype. This chain connects TRBV7-2 to TRBJ1-6; D is perhaps TRBD1 (5 bases). Germline V gene sequence: CDR1 SGHTA, CDR2 FQGNSA. Trimming removed 5 bases from V and 7 bases from J, with 9 bases in between. The length of the CDR3 is 13 residues. The CDR3 sequence: CASSQGRNSPLHF. The CDR3 DNA sequence: TGTGCCAGCAGCCAGGGCCGGAATTCACCCCTCCACTTT.

This clonotype was detected many times. The genes are TRBV12-3 or TRBV12-4 and TRBJ1-3; tentatively, D is TRBD1 (5 bases). V was pared by 2 bases and J by 4 bases, with 12 bases between. The CDR3 is made up of 15 amino acids. CDR3 sequence reads: CASSLRQGGGNTIYF. In DNA form, the CDR3 reads TGTGCCAGCAGTTTACGGCAGGGAGGAGGAAACACCATATATTTT.

This clonotype was observed once. A single base separates this from a much larger clone, so it may be a read error. The chain has TRBV14 and TRBJ2-1, with 10 bases that match TRBD2. The CDR3 is made up of 15 amino acids. CDR1 SGHDN and CDR2 FVKESK come from the germline V gene. CDR3 residues: CVSSQDPSGRAQLFF. In DNA, the CDR3 is TGTGTCAGCAGCCAGGACCCTAGCGGGAGAGCCCAACTGTTCTTC.

This clonotype has a count of ten or more. This CDR3 reads CASSYSRPPGRYNEQFF. CDR3 DNA sequence: TGTGCCAGCAGTTACTCTAGGCCCCCGGGCAGGTACAATGAGCAGTTCTTC. The V call is TRBV6-5, the J call TRBJ2-1; no clear D gene. In germline, CDR1 is MNHEY, CDR2 SVGAGI. CDR3 size: 17 residues. Trimming removed 0 bases at V and 4 bases at J, with 16 bases between.

The chain employs TRBV12-3 or TRBV12-4 and TRBJ2-7; D perhaps matches TRBD1 (5 bases). Trimming stripped 6 bases from V and 2 bases from J, with 17 bases between. The CDR3 is 15 amino acids. The chain's CDR3 is CASSWARQNPYEQYF. The CDR3 nucleotides read TGTGCCAGCAGCTGGGCCAGACAGAATCCCTACGAGCAGTACTTC.

Details on this clonotype: A much larger clone sits a single nucleotide away, making a read error possible. CDR3 sequence (DNA): TGTGCCAGCAGTTTCCTTAGCGGGATTCAATCCTACGAGCAGTACTTC. Translation: CASSFLSGIQSYEQYF. The chain is built from TRBV28 and TRBJ2-7; 8 bases map to TRBD2. This CDR3 comprises 16 residues. In germline, CDR1 is MDHEN, CDR2 SYDVKM. Trimming removed 3 bases from V and 1 base from J; junction bases left unmatched: 8.

This clonotype appeared many times. This chain uses TRBV28 with TRBJ2-5; D possibly corresponds to TRBD2 (6 bases). The CDR3 length is 12 residues. Germline V gene sequence: CDR1 MDHEN, CDR2 SYDVKM. The germline V and J ends were trimmed by 10 bases and 0 bases, with 9 bases remaining between them. The CDR3, as DNA: TGTGCCACCGGAGGGAACCAAGAGACCCAGTACTTC. Translated, it gives CATGGNQETQYF. Filled out from reference TRBV28 and TRBJ2-5, the complete variable domain reads DVKVTQSSRYLVKRTGEKVFLECVQDMDHENMFWYRQDPGLGLRLIYFSYDVKMKEKGDIPEGYSVSREKKERFSLILESASTNQTSMYLCATGGNQETQYFGPGTRLLVL.